These 10 T cell receptor beta chains were all obtained from the same sample, sequenced in a study of type 1 regulatory T cells. TCRdb reprocessed the reads with MiXCR, giving one entry per CDR3 protein. Among approximately 90,000 distinct CDR3 sequences listed, roughly 30% were seen once. The material sequenced was CD4+ T cells, either the whole sample or a sorted fraction (not recorded which). The receptors derive from a human donor in good health.

The V call is TRBV5-5, the J call TRBJ1-2; D uncertain. The V end lost 0 bases, the J end lost 6 bases, and 6 bases lay between the germline ends. The CDR3 loop spans 12 amino acids. Germline V CDR1 and CDR2: SGHKS, YYEKEE (reference sequence). This CDR3 is CASSLDVDGYTF. The CDR3 nucleotides are TGTGCCAGCAGCTTGGACGTTGATGGCTACACCTTC.

The chain's CDR3 is CSAPDIASDNEQFF. The CDR3, as DNA: TGCAGTGCCCCCGACATTGCCTCGGACAATGAGCAGTTCTTC. This rearrangement joins TRBV20-1 to TRBJ2-1; D is undetermined. V shed 6 bases and J shed 5 bases, with 17 bases lying between them. The CDR3 runs to 14 residues. From germline, CDR1 is DFQATT and CDR2 SNEGSKA (reference sequence).

J is TRBJ2-1 and V is TRBV20-1; possibly TRBD2 for D (6 bases). CDR1 is DFQATT, CDR2 SNEGSKA, per germline (reference sequence). V lost 3 bases and J lost 3, with 18 bases in between. The CDR3 spans 16 residues. CDR3 in amino acids: CSASYPLAIDYNEQFF. Written as DNA, the CDR3 is TGCAGTGCTAGTTACCCCCTAGCGATCGACTACAATGAGCAGTTCTTC.

This clonotype was seen a handful of times. The chain joins TRBV21-1 to TRBJ2-3; the table's D call, TRBD2, has no DNA check behind it. TRBV21-1 represents a pseudogene. This CDR3 has 18 amino acids. CDR3 sequence (DNA): TGTGCCAGCACCCGACGGCCTAGCGGGTGTACCGAGACAGATACGCAGTATTTT. Protein: CASTRRPSGCTETDTQYF.

The chain combines TRBV5-1 with TRBJ2-5, with 8 bases matching TRBD2. With 0 bases clipped from V and 5 bases from J, the junction kept 3 bases outside the gene matches. Per the germline V gene, CDR1 is SGHRS and CDR2 is YFSETQ. The CDR3 sequence is 14 residues long. CDR3 region: CASSLGAGDETQYF. The CDR3 DNA follows: TGCGCCAGCAGCTTGGGAGCGGGAGATGAGACCCAGTACTTC.

This clonotype has more than one count but fewer than ten. V usage is TRBV20-1 and J usage is TRBJ2-1, with D perhaps assigned TRBD1 or TRBD2 (5 bases each). Per germline, CDR1 DFQATT and CDR2 SNEGSKA (reference sequence). V lost 5 bases to trimming and J lost 4 bases, with 15 bases between them. CDR3 size: 14 residues. CDR3 residues: CSAPGLEGYNEQFF. The CDR3 DNA reads as TGCAGTGCTCCGGGCCTTGAGGGGTACAATGAGCAGTTCTTC.

The chain is built from TRBV5-1 and TRBJ2-2, with D perhaps matching TRBD1 (6 bases). Germline V CDR1 and CDR2: SGHRS, YFSETQ. Trimming cost V 7 bases and J 4 bases, with 20 bases left between them. The CDR3 runs 16 residues. The CDR3 loop reads CASRTAWQGSTGELFF. The CDR3 DNA follows: TGCGCCAGCCGAACGGCATGGCAGGGGTCCACCGGGGAGCTGTTTTTT.

This clonotype was detected a few times. V and J are TRBV7-3 and TRBJ2-5; no clear D. Between the trimmed V and J ends, which lost 10 bases and 0 bases, there was a span of 0 bases. CDR3 length: 9 amino acids. From germline, CDR1 is SGHTA and CDR2 FQGTGA. CDR3: CANQETQYF. The CDR3 nucleotides are TGTGCCAACCAAGAGACCCAGTACTTC. Full variable domain (remainder filled in from reference TRBV7-3 and TRBJ2-5): GAGVSQTPSNKVTEKGKYVELRCDPISGHTALYWYRQSLGQGPEFLIYFQGTGAADDSGLPNDRFFAVRPEGSVSTLKIQRTERGDSAVYLCANQETQYFGPGTRLLVL.

This chain connects TRBV3-1 to TRBJ1-5, with unresolved D. CDR3 length equals 13 residues. CDR1 is LGHDT and CDR2 is YNNKEL in the germline V gene (reference sequence). V was shortened by 0 bases and J by 3 bases, with 3 bases between the two germline ends. The CDR3 spells CASSQDLNQPQHF. The CDR3 coding sequence is TGTGCCAGCAGCCAAGATCTCAATCAGCCCCAGCATTTT. The whole variable domain, filled in from reference TRBV3-1 and TRBJ1-5, reads DTAVSQTPKYLVTQMGNDKSIKCEQNLGHDTMYWYKQDSKKFLKIMFSYNNKELIINETVPNRFSPKSPDKAHLNLHINSLELGDSAVYFCASSQDLNQPQHFGDGTRLSIL.

This clonotype showed up just a few times. The chain links TRBV11-2 to TRBJ2-5; possible D gene TRBD2, 6 bases. Germline CDR1 is SGHAT and CDR2 is FQNNGV. Deletions cut 0 bases from V and 9 bases from J, with 14 bases between. There are 14 residues in the CDR3. CDR3 nucleotides: TGTGCCAGCAGCTTAGACGGGGGATACGCGGCCCAGTACTTC. Residues: CASSLDGGYAAQYF.